These 12 T cell receptor beta chains were sequenced from one sample in a study of blood T cell repertoires in COVID-19. The data were produced by immunoSEQ multiplex PCR, yet TCRdb's version contains in-frame clones alone and is incomplete. This table holds roughly 250,000 clones, 85% to 90% found once. The sequenced sample was peripheral blood. The receptors here all came from a man aged 30-40 years with acute or convalescent COVID-19.

The chain couples TRBV3-1 (or the pseudogene TRBV3-2) to TRBJ2-5, with D unclear. Germline V gives CDR1 LGHDT, CDR2 YNNKEL (reference sequence). V lost 3 bases, J lost 3 bases, and 2 bases lay in between. CDR3 length equals 11 residues. CDR3: CASSHEETQYF. In nucleotides, the CDR3 is TGTGCCAGCAGCCACGAAGAGACCCAGTACTTC.

V is TRBV30 and J is TRBJ2-1; no firm D call. The germline CDR1 and CDR2 sequences are GTSNPN and SVGIG (reference sequence). V gave up 3 bases and J gave up 14 bases, with 17 bases separating them. This CDR3 has 12 amino acids. CDR3 DNA: TGTGCCTGGAGCGGCCTCTCTGGCCGGGAGTTCTTC. Translated, it gives CAWSGLSGREFF.

V gene TRBV27 combines with J gene TRBJ2-7; weak D call: TRBD2 (7 bases). Germline V CDR1 and CDR2: MNHEY, SMNVEV (reference sequence). The germline V and J ends were trimmed by 1 base and 5 bases, with 12 bases remaining between them. The CDR3 consists of 14 residues. For the CDR3, the DNA is TGTGCCAGCAGTTTATTACAGGGAGGGAACGAGCAGTACTTC. This encodes CASSLLQGGNEQYF.

V usage is TRBV27 and J usage is TRBJ2-3, with 12 nucleotides matching TRBD1. The CDR3 is 21 amino acids. The J segment lost 5 bases and the V segment lost 5 bases, leaving 23 bases of the junction unmatched. In germline, CDR1 is MNHEY, CDR2 SMNVEV (reference sequence). This CDR3 is CASSPIPPQITGTGGRDTQYF. CDR3 DNA: TGTGCCAGCAGTCCCATTCCGCCTCAAATCACCGGGACAGGGGGCAGAGATACGCAGTATTTT.

The V gene is TRBV12-5, the J gene TRBJ1-4, with a weak D call TRBD1 (6 bases). V dropped 3 bases and J dropped 0 bases, with 11 bases sitting between them. This CDR3 contains 16 residues. Germline CDR1 and CDR2: LGHNT and FRNRAP. The CDR3 protein is CASGFTGRATNEKLFF. CDR3 nucleotides: TGTGCTAGTGGTTTTACAGGGAGAGCAACTAATGAAAAACTGTTTTTT.

The V gene is TRBV28, the J gene TRBJ1-2; TRBD1 aligns across 8 bases. From germline, CDR1 is MDHEN and CDR2 SYDVKM. This CDR3 has 16 amino acids. Trimming cost V 6 bases and J 0 bases; bases outside gene matches: 9. The CDR3 region has the DNA TGTGCCAGCAGCTCTTCAGGGGGCGGGCCTAACTATGGCTACACCTTC. Amino acid sequence: CASSSSGGGPNYGYTF.

V gene TRBV12-3 or TRBV12-4 combines with J gene TRBJ1-4; a possible D gene is TRBD1 (5 bases). The V end lost 5 bases, the J end lost 7 bases, and 11 bases lay between the germline ends. This CDR3 has 13 residues. Here the CDR3 reads CASSASGVEKLFF. CDR3 nucleotides: TGTGCCAGCAGTGCCTCGGGGGTTGAAAAACTGTTTTTT.

Here the CDR3 DNA reads TGCGCCAGCAGCTTGGCGGATGAGCAGTTCTTC. Protein product: CASSLADEQFF. The chain is built from TRBV5-1 and TRBJ2-1; D unclear. The germline V and J ends were trimmed by 0 bases and 8 bases, with 3 bases remaining between them. Looked up from germline, CDR1 is SGHRS and CDR2 is YFSETQ. The CDR3 is made up of 11 amino acids.

V gene TRBV9 combines with J gene TRBJ1-3; D gene unclear. Trimming cost V 7 bases and J 1 base, with 9 bases left between them. CDR3 length: 13 amino acids. In germline, CDR1 is SGDLS, CDR2 YYNGEE. The CDR3 nucleotides are TGTGCCAGCGCGGGTCTTTCTGGAAACACCATATATTTT. This codes for CASAGLSGNTIYF.

The chain employs TRBV19 and TRBJ2-1, with 7 bases matching TRBD2. The germline gives CDR1 LNHDA, CDR2 SQIVND (reference sequence). V gave up 1 base and J gave up 4 bases; unmatched junction bases: 7. CDR3 length: 16 residues. CDR3 DNA sequence: TGTGCCAGTAGTATAGGCGGAGCGGGACTATACAATGAGCAGTTCTTC. This encodes CASSIGGAGLYNEQFF. The full variable domain, its missing parts supplied by reference TRBV19 and TRBJ2-1, is DGGITQSPKYLFRKEGQNVTLSCEQNLNHDAMYWYRQDPGQGLRLIYYSQIVNDFQKGDIAEGYSVSREKKESFPLTVTSAQKNPTAFYLCASSIGGAGLYNEQFFGPGTRLTVL.

For this clone: Distinct nucleotide sequences in the sample also encode this CDR3. The chain combines TRBV27 with TRBJ1-5; 7 bases line up with TRBD1. This CDR3 spans 14 amino acids. Unmatched junction bases numbered 1, after V lost 2 bases and J lost 3 bases. Germline lookup yields CDR1 MNHEY and CDR2 SMNVEV (reference sequence). Here the CDR3 reads CASSLTGDNQPQHF. DNA for the CDR3: TGTGCCAGCAGTTTAACAGGGGACAATCAGCCCCAGCATTTT.

This rearrangement joins TRBV29-1 to TRBJ2-1; 11 bases match TRBD2. CDR3 size: 16 residues. The germline gives CDR1 SQVTM, CDR2 ANQGSEA. V gave up 6 bases and J gave up 8 bases; unmatched junction bases: 15. CDR3 nucleotides: TGCAGCGTCCCAGGGTGGGCTAGCGGGAGGAGTGATGAGCAGTTCTTC. It encodes CSVPGWASGRSDEQFF.